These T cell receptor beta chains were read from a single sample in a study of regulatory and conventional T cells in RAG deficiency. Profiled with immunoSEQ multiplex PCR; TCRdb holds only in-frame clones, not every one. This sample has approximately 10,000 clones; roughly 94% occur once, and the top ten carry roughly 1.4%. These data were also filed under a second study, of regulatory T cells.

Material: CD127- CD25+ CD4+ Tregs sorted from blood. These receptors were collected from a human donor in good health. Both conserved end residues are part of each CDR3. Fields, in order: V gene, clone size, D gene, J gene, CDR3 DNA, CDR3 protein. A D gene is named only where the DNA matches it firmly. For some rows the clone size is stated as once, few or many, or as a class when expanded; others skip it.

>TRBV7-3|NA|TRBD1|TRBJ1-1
TGTGCCAGCAGCTTAATGGGACAGGGTAGGACTGAAGCTTTCTTT
CASSLMGQGRTEAFF
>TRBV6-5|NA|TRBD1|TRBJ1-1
TGTGCCAGCAGGCGGGCAGGGGGCACTGAAGCTTTCTTT
CASRRAGGTEAFF
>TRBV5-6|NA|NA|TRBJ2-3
TGTGCCAGCAGCTTGGGTCCTTGGACAGACCCCACAGATACGCAGTATTTT
CASSLGPWTDPTDTQYF
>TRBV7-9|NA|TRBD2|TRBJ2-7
TGTGCCAGCAGCCTTTGGGGACGGGGGGCCTACGAGCAGTACTTC
CASSLWGRGAYEQYF
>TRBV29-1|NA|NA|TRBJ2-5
TGCAGCGTGATACAGGGACAAGAGACCCAGTACTTC
CSVIQGQETQYF
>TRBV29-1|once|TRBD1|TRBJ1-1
TGCAGCGTGGGAACAGGGGTGAACACTGAAGCTTTCTTT
CSVGTGVNTEAFF
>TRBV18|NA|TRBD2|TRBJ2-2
TGTGCCAGCTCACCGACTAGCGGGGCCACCGGGGAGCTGTTTTTT
CASSPTSGATGELFF
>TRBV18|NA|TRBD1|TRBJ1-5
TGTGCCAGCTCACCCGGTGGGACAGGGAGCAATCAGCCCCAGCATTTT
CASSPGGTGSNQPQHF
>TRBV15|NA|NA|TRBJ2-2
TGTGCCACCAGCAGAGATACGGGTGAATGGAACACCGGGGAGCTGTTTTTT
CATSRDTGEWNTGELFF
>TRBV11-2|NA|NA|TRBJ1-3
TGTGCCAGCAGACATCCCATCTCTGGAAACACCATATATTTT
CASRHPISGNTIYF
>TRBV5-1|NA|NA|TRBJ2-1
TGCGCCAGCATTCCTTCCTACCGGGACTCACCCCAGAAGGAGCAGTTCTTC
CASIPSYRDSPQKEQFF
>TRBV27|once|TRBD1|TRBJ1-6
TGTGCCAGCAGTCCCTCCCAGGGGGCCAATAATTCACCCCTCCACTTT
CASSPSQGANNSPLHF
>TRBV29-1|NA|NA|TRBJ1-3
TGCAGCGGGGGGGCTGGAAACACCATATATTTT
CSGGAGNTIYF
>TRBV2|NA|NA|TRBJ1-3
TGTGCCAGCGGGCCAGGGGCTGGAAACACCATATATTTT
CASGPGAGNTIYF
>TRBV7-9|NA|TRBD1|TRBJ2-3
TGTGCCAGCAGCTCCGGACAGGGGGGCACAGATACGCAGTATTTT
CASSSGQGGTDTQYF
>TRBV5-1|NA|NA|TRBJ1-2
TGCGCCAGCAGCCCCCAACAGGGAGGGGACTATGGCTACACCTTC
CASSPQQGGDYGYTF
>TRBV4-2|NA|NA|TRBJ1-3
TGTGCCAGCAGACCCGATTACGGTGGAAACACCATATATTTT
CASRPDYGGNTIYF
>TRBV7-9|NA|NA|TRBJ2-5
TGTGCCAGCAGCTTAGCGAGGAGGGGCCAAGAGACCCAGTACTTC
CASSLARRGQETQYF
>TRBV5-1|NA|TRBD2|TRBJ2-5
TGCGCCAGCAGCTTGCTGGCTAGCGGGGAAGAGACCCAGTACTTC
CASSLLASGEETQYF
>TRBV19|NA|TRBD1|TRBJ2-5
TGTGCCAGCAGGGACAGTGGTAGACAGGAGACCCAGTACTTC
CASRDSGRQETQYF
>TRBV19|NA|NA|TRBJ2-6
TGTGCCAGTAGTATCCGGACAGTACACCACTTCTCTGGGGCCAACGTCCTGACTTTC
CASSIRTVHHFSGANVLTF
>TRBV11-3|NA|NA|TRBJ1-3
TGTGCCAGCAGCACAGGGCCTGGAAACACCATATATTTT
CASSTGPGNTIYF
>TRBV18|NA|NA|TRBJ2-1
TGTGCCAGCTCACCACCCAACAGGGTCAATGAGCAGTTCTTC
CASSPPNRVNEQFF
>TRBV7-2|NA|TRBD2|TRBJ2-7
TGTGCCAGCAGCTCCGGGGGGTGGGACGAGCAGTACTTC
CASSSGGWDEQYF
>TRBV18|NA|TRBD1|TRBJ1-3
TGTGCCAGCTCACCACGACAGGGTGGCGGAAACACCATATATTTT
CASSPRQGGGNTIYF
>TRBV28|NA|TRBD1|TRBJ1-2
TGTGCCAGCAGCTTGTGGCCAGGGGGAGGCTATGGCTACACCTTC
CASSLWPGGGYGYTF
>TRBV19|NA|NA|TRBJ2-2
TGTGCCAGTAGTCCTCCCCGACTGACCGGGGAGCTGTTTTTT
CASSPPRLTGELFF
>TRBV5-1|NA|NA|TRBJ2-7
TGCGCCAGCAGCTCAAGACCTGGGCCCTACGAGCAGTACTTC
CASSSRPGPYEQYF
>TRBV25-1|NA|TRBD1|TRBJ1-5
TGTGCCAGCAGTGATCCGGGACAGGCTAATCAGCCCCAGCATTTT
CASSDPGQANQPQHF
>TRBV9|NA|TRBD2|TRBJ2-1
TGTGCCAGCAGCGGGACTAGTCCCAATGAGCAGTTCTTC
CASSGTSPNEQFF
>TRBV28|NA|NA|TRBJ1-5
TGTGCCAGCAGGCCCTGGGGGGGCCTTGATCAGCCCCAGCATTTT
CASRPWGGLDQPQHF
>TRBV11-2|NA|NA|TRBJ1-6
TGTGCCAGCAGCTTAGAGCCAGGGGCCTCCTATAATTCCCCCCTCCACTTT
CASSLEPGASYNSPLHF
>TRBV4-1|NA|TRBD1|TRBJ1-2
TGCGCCAGCAGCCAAGGGATCAGGACAGGACATAACTATGGCTACACCTTC
CASSQGIRTGHNYGYTF
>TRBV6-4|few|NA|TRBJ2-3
TGTGCCAGCAAGGGGGGCACAGATACGCAGTATTTT
CASKGGTDTQYF
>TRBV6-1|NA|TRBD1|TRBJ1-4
TGTGCCAGCAGAAACAGGGGGCGAAGTAATGAAAAACTGTTTTTT
CASRNRGRSNEKLFF
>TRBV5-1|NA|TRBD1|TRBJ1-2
TGCGCCAGCAGCTTGGCCACAGGGGGCAGCTTTGGCTACACCTTC
CASSLATGGSFGYTF
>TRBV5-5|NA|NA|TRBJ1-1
TGTGCCAGCAGCTCGACAGGTCACACTGAAGCTTTCTTT
CASSSTGHTEAFF
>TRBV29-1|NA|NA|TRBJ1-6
TGCAGCGTTGAAATCCAGGCGGGGTCACCCCTCCACTTT
CSVEIQAGSPLHF
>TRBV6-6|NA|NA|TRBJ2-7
TGTGCCAGCAGTTCGGCAGGGGCCGACGAGCAGTACTTC
CASSSAGADEQYF
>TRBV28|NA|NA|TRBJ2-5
TGTGCCAGCAGTTTTCCAGCAGGTGGAATCCAAGAGACCCAGTACTTC
CASSFPAGGIQETQYF
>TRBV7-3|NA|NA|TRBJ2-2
TGTGCCAGCAGAAGCCAGGGTGGCACCGGGGAGCTGTTTTTT
CASRSQGGTGELFF
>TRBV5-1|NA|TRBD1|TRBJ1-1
TGCGCCAGCAGCTGGGCCTCCAGGGGGCTCGCTGAAGCTTTCTTT
CASSWASRGLAEAFF
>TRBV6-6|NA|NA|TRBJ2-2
TGTGCCAGCAGTTACTCGGCCCCGACCGGGGAGCTGTTTTTT
CASSYSAPTGELFF
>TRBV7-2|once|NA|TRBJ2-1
TGTGCCAGCAGCTCTAGACCCGGACAGATTGAGCAGTTCTTC
CASSSRPGQIEQFF
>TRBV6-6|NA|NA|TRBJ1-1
TGTGCCAGCAGTTACCAAATGACAGGCAAGAACACTGAAGCTTTCTTT
CASSYQMTGKNTEAFF
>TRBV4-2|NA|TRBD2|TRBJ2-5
TGTGCCAGCAGCCAGGCGGGACTAGCGGGGGGAGTGGAGACCCAGTACTTC
CASSQAGLAGGVETQYF